This TCR beta chain was obtained from a study of cytomegalovirus exposure and HLA in healthy donors. Study conclusions and caveats: Upon later analysis, HLA-associated TCR beta chains proved more clonally expanded than other, equally common chains. TCR beta V segments were, for the most part, productive about 87% or about 30% of the time in an earlier analysis.

On this clone: The antigen remains unidentified.

Trimming cost V 5 bases and J 6 bases; bases outside gene matches: 7. Germline-derived CDR1 and CDR2 are SGHNT and YYREEE (reference sequence). This CDR3 region has 13 residues. PCR primers comprised 60 Vbeta and 13 Jbeta primers. This table comes from immunoSEQ multiplex PCR, and its TCRdb copy is limited to in-frame clones, with some not included. The sample has 150,000 or so clones; less than 85% are singletons. All donors participated as healthy donors of bone marrow. This clonotype originated in a woman in her sixties in good health and CMV-seropositive. The V gene is TRBV5-4, the J gene TRBJ1-2; TRBD1 matches 7 bases. The source material was PBMCs. The CDR3 DNA is TGTGCCAGCAGTCCCGACAGGGCGGATGGCTACACCTTC. Encoded protein: CASSPDRADGYTF.